These 26 T cell receptor beta chains came from one sample sequenced in a study of RUNX1 and TCR beta rearrangement in T-cell leukemia. Both DJ and VDJ rearrangements of TCR beta were amplicon sequenced. TCRdb re-analysed the PCR reads in MiXCR, keeping a single row per CDR3 protein. The sample yields over 250 distinct CDR3 sequences, 25% to 35% seen once. Sequences were obtained from blood. The source of these receptors is a male donor with T-cell acute lymphoblastic leukemia.

This clonotype is a singleton in its sample. V usage is TRBV11-2 and J usage is TRBJ2-7; the D gene is possibly TRBD2 (6 bases). Germline V gene lookup returns CDR1 SGHAT and CDR2 FQNNGV. The CDR3 has 12 residues. The CDR3 coding sequence is TGTGCCGGCAGCACAGCTAGCGACGAGCAGTACGTC. This gives the protein CAGSTASDEQYV.

The V and J genes are TRBV20-1 and TRBJ1-1, with unresolved D. CDR3 length: 12 amino acids. Germline V gene lookup returns CDR1 DFQATT and CDR2 SNEGSKA (reference sequence). The V end lost 8 bases, the J end lost 4 bases, and 14 bases lay between the germline ends. This chain's CDR3 is CSPLSRITEAFF. The CDR3 DNA reads TGCAGTCCTTTAAGTAGGATCACTGAAGCTTTCTTT.

V is TRBV19 and J is TRBJ1-2, with D unclear. Trimming took 7 bases from V and 12 from J, leaving 27 bases between them. CDR1 LNHDA and CDR2 SQIVND come from the germline V gene (reference sequence). The CDR3 runs 15 residues. For the CDR3, the DNA is TGTGCCAGTATCCCCGAGGCCAGAGCTAACTACGGCCACACCTTC. This sequence encodes CASIPEARANYGHTF.

This clonotype is categorized as hyperexpanded. The gene calls are TRBV19 and TRBJ2-6; D is unclear. The CDR3 has 13 amino acids. V lost 2 bases and J lost 4, with 3 bases in between. CDR1 LNHDA and CDR2 SQIVND come from the germline V gene (reference sequence). The CDR3 loop is CASSISGANVLTF. The CDR3 nucleotides read TGTGCCAGTAGTATATCCGGGGCCAACGTCCTGACTTTC.

This clonotype is classed as large (0.1 to 1%). The chain has TRBV6-2 or TRBV6-3 and TRBJ1-2; D gene ambiguous. V was clipped by 9 bases and J by 2 bases, with 13 bases between them. The CDR3 spans 13 residues. Germline CDR1 MNHEY, CDR2 SVGEGT. The CDR3 sequence is CASSPGLNYGYTF. The CDR3 DNA follows: TGTGCCAGTTCCCCCGGTCTAAACTATGGCTACACCTTC.

Sample share makes this clonotype large. The chain has TRBV19 and TRBJ1-2; D might be TRBD1 (5 bases). Trimming pared 5 bases from V and 0 bases from J, leaving 13 bases between. This CDR3 comprises 15 residues. Germline V gives CDR1 LNHDA, CDR2 SQIVND (reference sequence). CDR3 bases: TGTGCCAGTAGTGCAACCGGGGCCACTAACTATGGCTACACCTTC. This translates into CASSATGATNYGYTF.

By its share, this clonotype is hyperexpanded. V and J are TRBV20-1 and TRBJ1-5; D unclear. Trimming removed 0 bases from V and 4 bases from J, with 7 bases in between. Germline V lookup: CDR1 DFQATT, CDR2 SNEGSKA (reference sequence). The CDR3 is 13 residues long. This CDR3 is CSARDWVNQPQHF. CDR3 in DNA: TGCAGTGCTAGAGATTGGGTAAATCAGCCCCAGCATTTT.

As regards this clonotype: Germline and junction disagree at one end, which may indicate a read error. This rearrangement joins TRBV19 to TRBJ1-2; no clear D gene. CDR3 length equals 13 residues. Germline assignment: CDR1 LNHDA and CDR2 SQIVND (reference sequence). CDR3 DNA sequence: TGTGCCAGTCGGAAGGGAGGTCATGGAGGCTCCACCTTC. Its protein is CASRKGGHGGSTF.

Within the sample, this clonotype is large. The chain has TRBV11-2 and TRBJ1-3, with 7 bases fitting TRBD1. The CDR3 has 15 amino acids. The junction had 8 bases not matched to a gene; V was cut back by 1 base and J by 8 bases. Germline CDR1 SGHAT, CDR2 FQNNGV. The CDR3 DNA is TGTGCCAGCAGCTTAGGGGAGGGCAGGGGGGACACCATATATTTT. It is translated as CASSLGEGRGDTIYF.

By share, this clonotype counts as medium-sized. The chain has TRBV6-2 or TRBV6-3 and TRBJ2-7; TRBD1 aligns across 8 bases. The junction had 6 bases not matched to a gene; V was cut back by 2 bases and J by 3 bases. CDR1 is MNHEY, CDR2 SVGEGT, per germline. The CDR3 runs 15 residues. CDR3 region: CASSYPTGEHYEQYF. DNA for the CDR3: TGTGCCAGCAGTTACCCGACAGGGGAGCACTACGAGCAGTACTTC.

This clonotype is labeled medium-sized. The V and J genes are TRBV7-6 and TRBJ2-7; D tentatively fits TRBD1 or TRBD2 (5 bases each). Per germline, CDR1 SGHVS and CDR2 FNYEAQ. This CDR3 region has 15 residues. V was cut by 6 bases and J by 0 bases, with 15 bases left in between. CDR3: CASSLRKGPSYEQYF. The CDR3 bases are TGTGCCAGCAGTCTTCGGAAGGGACCCTCCTACGAGCAGTACTTC.

The chain employs TRBV11-3 and TRBJ1-1; no firm D call. CDR1 and CDR2 from the germline V gene are SGHNT and YENEEA. The CDR3 length is 15 residues. Trimming took off 1 base at V and 0 bases at J, with 9 bases between the two ends. The CDR3 region has the DNA TGTGCCAGCAGCTTAGGGGAATTCATGAACACTGAAGCTTTCTTT. This translates into CASSLGEFMNTEAFF.

The rearrangement links TRBV20-1 to TRBJ1-1; 8 nucleotides line up with TRBD1. The trim removed 3 bases at V and 5 bases at J, leaving 11 bases unmatched. Germline values: CDR1 DFQATT, CDR2 SNEGSKA (reference sequence). CDR3 length: 15 residues. The chain's CDR3 is CSASTTDRGGTEAFF. DNA of the CDR3: TGCAGTGCTAGTACTACTGACAGGGGAGGGACTGAAGCTTTCTTT.

This chain uses TRBV6-1 with TRBJ2-7; unclear D gene. CDR1 is MNHNS and CDR2 is SASEGT in the germline V gene. The CDR3 is 14 residues long. DNA for the CDR3: TGTGCCAGCAGTGAATTCTGGCCCTCCTACGAGCGGTACGTC. This sequence encodes CASSEFWPSYERYV.

This clonotype has just a few counts. The V and J genes are TRBV6-1 and TRBJ2-7; D is unresolved. CDR3 size: 14 residues. Per germline, CDR1 MNHNS and CDR2 SASEGT. Deletions cut 2 bases from V and 0 bases from J, with 8 bases between. CDR3 in DNA: TGTGCCAGCAGTGAATTCTGGCCCTCCTACGAGCAGTACGTC. Amino acid sequence: CASSEFWPSYEQYV.

By share, this clonotype ranks as large. This chain's CDR3 is CASSLVWLPRNTEAFF. The CDR3 region has the DNA TGTGCCAGCAGCTTGGTATGGCTACCGCGGAACACTGAAGCTTTCTTT. The genes are TRBV5-8 and TRBJ1-1, with D uncertain. The CDR3 consists of 16 residues. V lost 0 bases to trimming and J lost 1 base, with 13 bases between them. Germline-derived CDR1 and CDR2 are SGHTS and YDEGEE.

This clonotype was seen a handful of times. This rearrangement joins TRBV6-1 to TRBJ1-4; 7 bases align to TRBD1. J gave up 5 bases and V 1 base, and 1 base lay outside the gene matches. From germline, CDR1 is MNHNS and CDR2 SASEGT. The CDR3 is 14 amino acids. CDR3 residues: CASSEVGGNEKLFF. The CDR3 region has the DNA TGTGCCAGCAGTGAAGTAGGGGGCAATGAAAAACTGTTTTTT.

CDR3 DNA: TGCAGTGCTAGAAGGTTTGAAAAACTGTTTTTT. Translating it yields CSARRFEKLFF. This rearrangement joins TRBV20-1 to TRBJ1-4; D not resolved. This CDR3 is built from 11 residues. Trimming cost V 2 bases and J 7 bases, with 5 bases left between them. Germline loops: CDR1 DFQATT, CDR2 SNEGSKA (reference sequence).

The table lists this clonotype with a few counts. Relative to the germline gene, one junction end is altered; a read error may explain this. The gene calls are TRBV19 and TRBJ1-1; possibly TRBD1 for D (5 bases). Per the germline V gene, CDR1 is LNHDA and CDR2 is SQIVND (reference sequence). The CDR3 has 16 residues. CDR3 bases: TGTGCCAGTAGTATATCACACAGGAGGATGAACACCGAAGCTTTCTTT. It specifies CASSISHRRMNTEAFF.

The CDR3 sequence: CASSESRFPYYGYTF. The CDR3 DNA reads as TGCGCCAGCAGTGAGTCGAGGTTCCCCTACTATGGCTACACCTTC. The V gene is TRBV10-1, the J gene TRBJ1-2; D gene ambiguous. CDR1 is WNHNN, CDR2 SYGVQD, per germline (reference sequence). Trimming shortened V by 0 bases and J by 3 bases, and 11 bases separated the two germline ends. This CDR3 contains 15 residues.

This clonotype counts as medium-sized. A read error is possible here, since a much larger clone lies one base away. The chain carries TRBV28 and TRBJ1-1; D might be TRBD1 (5 bases). The CDR3 has 16 residues. Germline V gives CDR1 MDHEN, CDR2 SYDVKM. V lost 4 bases to trimming and J lost 4 bases, with 19 bases between them. The chain's CDR3 is CASSSAGALMSTEAFF. In nucleotides, the CDR3 is TGTGCCAGCAGTTCCGCCGGGGCCCTAATGAGCACTGAAGCTTTCTTT.

This clonotype was detected a few times. V is TRBV9 and J is TRBJ2-1; TRBD1 might be the D (7 bases). V was pared by 2 bases and J by 7 bases, with 16 bases between. Germline CDR1 SGDLS, CDR2 YYNGEE. The CDR3 totals 15 residues. The CDR3, as DNA: TGTGCCAGCAGCGTCAGGGGGGCCTGGGGTAATGAGCAGTTCTTC. Protein sequence: CASSVRGAWGNEQFF.

The sample holds a few counts of this clonotype. This chain uses TRBV2 with TRBJ1-2; the D is unclear. CDR1 SNHLY and CDR2 FYNNEI come from the germline V gene. The CDR3 loop spans 14 amino acids. The V and J ends lost 3 bases and 3 bases respectively, with 11 bases between them. The CDR3 sequence: CASSEVSGHYGYTF. The CDR3 nucleotides read TGTGCCAGCAGTGAGGTATCGGGTCACTATGGCTACACCTTC.

The chain recombines TRBV12-3 or TRBV12-4 with TRBJ1-1; no definite D call. This CDR3 spans 10 amino acids. V lost 5 bases and J 3 bases, leaving 1 base between the germline ends. CDR3: CASSHTEAFF. CDR3 in DNA: TGTGCCAGCAGTCACACTGAAGCTTTCTTT.

This clonotype is medium-sized. V usage is TRBV6-5 and J usage is TRBJ1-6; no clear D gene. The CDR3 runs 17 residues. The germline V gene encodes CDR1 MNHEY and CDR2 SVGAGI. Deletions cut 0 bases from V and 3 bases from J, with 12 bases between. CDR3 in amino acids: CASSYSRFSVYNSPLHF. CDR3 DNA: TGTGCCAGCAGTTACTCGCGTTTTTCCGTCTATAATTCACCCCTCCACTTT.

This clonotype is labeled as large. This sequence joins TRBV20-1 and TRBJ2-3; 9 positions match TRBD1. CDR1 is DFQATT, CDR2 SNEGSKA, per germline (reference sequence). The V gene end was trimmed by 1 base and the J gene end by 2 bases; junction bases not matched to a gene: 4. This CDR3 is 15 amino acids long. The CDR3 DNA is TGCAGTGCTAGAGGTGACAGGGGGGACACAGATACGCAGTATTTT. Its translation is CSARGDRGDTDTQYF.